This TCR beta chain appears in the sequencing data of a study of technical replicates of blood from several donors. V dropped 2 bases and J dropped 10 bases, with 19 bases sitting between them. The CDR3 extends over 15 amino acids. Germline values: CDR1 MRHNA, CDR2 SNTAGT. Clones were read by immunoSEQ multiplex PCR, and TCRdb kept only the in-frame ones, dropping some. The table includes approximately 80,000 clones, roughly 90% detected once. Sequencing input: T cells isolated from PBMCs. This rearrangement joins TRBV6-4 to TRBJ2-3, with a tentative D call TRBD2 (6 bases). This clonotype was obtained from a human donor in good health. CDR3 sequence (DNA): TGTGCCAGCAGTGACGGCCCAGGGAGGAGGGACGCGCAGTATTTT. Encoded protein: CASSDGPGRRDAQYF.